The 18 T cell receptor beta chains reported below all come from one sample, sequenced in a study of blood T cell repertoires in COVID-19. TCRdb keeps only in-frame clones here, not all; method: immunoSEQ multiplex PCR. The sample has about 260,000 clones; 85% to 90% are singletons. The sample was PBMCs or T cells enriched from blood (not recorded which). The receptors were sampled from a man between 50 and 59 years old who had been exposed to COVID-19.

V is TRBV9 and J is TRBJ2-3, with a possible D match to TRBD2 (6 bases). Germline V CDR1 and CDR2: SGDLS, YYNGEE. Trimming took off 2 bases at V and 3 bases at J, with 13 bases between the two ends. The CDR3 contains 15 residues. The DNA of the CDR3 is TGTGCCAGCAGCGTTTATGTCGGGGGAACAGATACGCAGTATTTT. This gives the protein CASSVYVGGTDTQYF.

The V and J genes are TRBV2 and TRBJ1-1; 9 bases agree with TRBD1. Unmatched junction bases numbered 8, after V lost 1 base and J lost 11 bases. Germline V gene data show CDR1 as SNHLY and CDR2 as FYNNEI. The CDR3 is 14 amino acids. The CDR3 region has the DNA TGTGCCAGCAGTGAAGAGGGAGGGGGACAGGGTGCTTTCTTT. Its protein is CASSEEGGGQGAFF. The full variable domain, in which reference TRBV2 and TRBJ1-1 provide the parts outside the CDR3, is EPEVTQTPSHQVTQMGQEVILRCVPISNHLYFYWYRQILGQKVEFLVSFYNNEISEKSEIFDDQFSVERPDGSNFTLKIRSTKLEDSAMYFCASSEEGGGQGAFFGQGTRLTVV.

This chain joins TRBV25-1 and TRBJ2-3, with D perhaps matching TRBD1 (6 bases). Germline V gives CDR1 MGHDK, CDR2 SYGVNS. Trimming took off 3 bases at V and 4 bases at J, with 8 bases between the two ends. The CDR3 sequence is 13 residues long. CDR3 in DNA: TGTGCCAGCAGTGACACAGGGTCAGATACGCAGTATTTT. This translates into CASSDTGSDTQYF.

The chain recombines TRBV18 with TRBJ1-2, with 9 bases identical to TRBD1. In germline, CDR1 is KGHSH, CDR2 LQKENI. The CDR3 is 14 residues long. J lost 6 bases, V lost 3 bases, and 5 bases had no gene match. The CDR3 DNA reads as TGTGCCAGCTCACCCCGGACAGGGGAGGATGGCTACACCTTC. Protein: CASSPRTGEDGYTF.

V is TRBV5-1 and J is TRBJ1-6; D gene uncertain. Germline CDR1 reads SGHRS; CDR2 reads YFSETQ. V was pared by 7 bases and J by 0 bases, with 11 bases between. This CDR3 region has 15 residues. CDR3 amino acids: CASALEISYNSPLHF. CDR3 bases: TGCGCCAGCGCCTTAGAGATCTCCTATAATTCACCCCTCCACTTT.

The chain combines TRBV7-2 with TRBJ1-1, with 7 bases aligning to TRBD1. Per germline, CDR1 SGHTA and CDR2 FQGNSA. CDR3 size: 14 residues. With V trimmed by 4 bases and J by 6 bases, 8 bases remained unmatched. Here the CDR3 reads CASSSRTGNAEAFF. The CDR3 DNA is TGTGCCAGCAGCTCACGGACAGGAAACGCTGAAGCTTTCTTT. Using reference TRBV7-2 and TRBJ1-1 for the parts outside the CDR3, the full variable domain is GAGVSQSPSNKVTEKGKDVELRCDPISGHTALYWYRQSLGQGLEFLIYFQGNSAPDKSGLPSDRFSAERTGGSVSTLTIQRTQQEDSAVYLCASSSRTGNAEAFFGQGTRLTVV.

The genes are TRBV28 and TRBJ2-7, with 8 bases matching TRBD1. Germline loops: CDR1 MDHEN, CDR2 SYDVKM. The V gene end was trimmed by 2 bases and the J gene end by 5 bases; junction bases not matched to a gene: 8. The CDR3 has 15 amino acids. In DNA form, the CDR3 reads TGTGCCAGCAGTTTAAGGTCAGACAGGGGACACGAGCAGTACGTC. It codes for CASSLRSDRGHEQYV.

This clone showed up just a few times. The chain recombines TRBV9 with TRBJ2-3; 8 bases are a match to TRBD1. This CDR3 is 15 amino acids long. V shed 1 base and J 5 bases; nucleotides not matched to a gene: 6. Germline-derived CDR1 and CDR2 are SGDLS and YYNGEE. CDR3 loop: CASSVQDRVVDTQYF. The CDR3 nucleotides are TGTGCCAGCAGCGTACAGGACAGGGTGGTAGATACGCAGTATTTT.

The chain has TRBV3-1 (or the pseudogene TRBV3-2) and TRBJ1-5; maybe TRBD1 (6 bases). The V end was cut by 1 base, the J end by 6 bases, with 13 bases between. CDR1 is LGHDT and CDR2 is YNNKEL in the germline V gene (reference sequence). CDR3 length equals 15 residues. The CDR3 DNA follows: TGTGCCAGCAGCCAAGCGGCAGGGGAAGGTCAGCCCCAGCATTTT. This translates into CASSQAAGEGQPQHF.

The chain carries TRBV3-1 (or the pseudogene TRBV3-2) and TRBJ1-4; D unclear. This CDR3 is built from 14 residues. The V and J ends lost 5 bases and 10 bases respectively, with 17 bases between them. Germline CDR1 and CDR2: LGHDT and YNNKEL (reference sequence). CDR3 loop: CASSALPSRGKLFF. CDR3 in DNA: TGTGCCAGCAGCGCCCTTCCTTCACGGGGAAAACTGTTTTTT.

This clone has only one observation. The J gene is TRBJ2-5, the V gene TRBV7-3; the match to TRBD1 covers 7 bases. Germline V gene sequence: CDR1 SGHTA, CDR2 FQGTGA. V was pared by 6 bases and J by 4 bases, with 5 bases of the junction left unmatched. This CDR3 region has 13 residues. CDR3 nucleotide sequence: TGTGCCAGCAGTTATACAGGGGTAGAGACCCAGTACTTC. Amino acid sequence: CASSYTGVETQYF.

Only one count was recorded for this clone. This sequence joins TRBV27 and TRBJ2-3; 7 positions match TRBD1. V lost 5 bases and J lost 4; bases outside the gene matches: 6. The germline gives CDR1 MNHEY, CDR2 SMNVEV (reference sequence). This CDR3 is 14 amino acids long. The chain's CDR3 is CASSPQGFSDTQYF. The CDR3 bases are TGTGCCAGCAGTCCACAGGGGTTTTCAGATACGCAGTATTTT.

The V and J genes are TRBV30 and TRBJ2-1, with D possibly TRBD1 on 5 matching bases. CDR1 and CDR2 from the germline V gene are GTSNPN and SVGIG (reference sequence). V was cut by 5 bases and J by 3 bases, with 5 bases left in between. The CDR3 runs 11 residues. CDR3 amino acids: CAWDSYNEQFF. CDR3 sequence (DNA): TGTGCCTGGGACAGCTACAATGAGCAGTTCTTC.

The chain has TRBV5-1 and TRBJ2-5; D not resolved. The CDR3 covers 14 residues. The germline V gene has CDR1 SGHRS and CDR2 YFSETQ. V gave up 0 bases and J gave up 2 bases, with 8 bases separating them. Written as DNA, the CDR3 is TGCGCCAGCAGCTTGGCCCCACTACAAGAGACCCAGTACTTC. Protein sequence: CASSLAPLQETQYF.

The genes are TRBV5-5 and TRBJ2-3; TRBD1 matches at 8 bases. The CDR3 has 15 amino acids. Germline CDR1 reads SGHKS; CDR2 reads YYEKEE (reference sequence). The trim removed 6 bases at V and 5 bases at J, leaving 11 bases unmatched. In DNA form, the CDR3 reads TGTGCCAGCACCGATAAAAGGACAGGGAAAGATACGCAGTATTTT. The encoded protein is CASTDKRTGKDTQYF.

The chain couples TRBV12-5 to TRBJ2-1, with 14 bases lining up with TRBD2. The CDR3 length is 16 residues. The V segment lost 5 bases and the J segment 6 bases; nucleotides outside the gene matches: 6. Germline CDR1 and CDR2: LGHNT and FRNRAP. The CDR3 is CASGPSGTSGSNEQFF. CDR3 DNA sequence: TGTGCTAGTGGTCCCTCGGGGACTAGCGGGAGCAATGAGCAGTTCTTC.

V usage is TRBV28 and J usage is TRBJ2-7; TRBD2 might be the D (6 bases). Germline V gene sequence: CDR1 MDHEN, CDR2 SYDVKM. The CDR3 runs 17 residues. V lost 7 bases, J lost 7 bases, and 29 bases lay in between. The CDR3 sequence: CASIEGSGAGAGREQYV. The CDR3 nucleotides read TGTGCCAGCATTGAGGGTAGCGGAGCTGGGGCTGGGAGGGAGCAGTACGTC.

The chain recombines TRBV7-3 with TRBJ2-1, with 8 bases aligning to TRBD2. The CDR3 contains 13 residues. V trimming: 3 bases; J trimming: 8 bases; junction bases outside the gene matches: 3. Germline V gene sequence: CDR1 SGHTA, CDR2 FQGTGA. The CDR3 loop reads CASSFGLADEQFF. In DNA form, the CDR3 reads TGTGCCAGCAGCTTCGGACTAGCCGATGAGCAGTTCTTC.